This is a list of T cell receptor beta chains from one sample in a study of cytomegalovirus exposure and HLA in healthy donors. The assay was immunoSEQ multiplex PCR, and TCRdb's table has in-frame clones only and misses some. The sample holds around 190,000 clones; roughly 85% are singletons and the top ten take around 0.69%. The sequenced sample was PBMCs. These receptor sequences come from a woman in her 40s in good health and CMV-seronegative. Each CDR3 is given with its conserved first and last residue. The order of the fields is CDR3 length, J gene, D gene, V gene, clone size, CDR3 protein, CDR3 DNA. The D gene is left open where the match is weak. Clone size is shown for a subset of rows, as once, few, many or a class of expanded clone.

CDR3 length: 14
J gene: TRBJ2-7
D gene: TRBD1
V gene: TRBV7-8
clone size: many
CDR3 protein: CASSPQGTVNEQYF
CDR3 DNA: TGTGCCAGCAGCCCTCAGGGGACAGTCAACGAGCAGTACTTC

CDR3 length: 14
J gene: TRBJ1-1
D gene: TRBD1
V gene: TRBV5-6
clone size: NA
CDR3 protein: CASIPTGRNTEAFF
CDR3 DNA: TGTGCCAGCATACCGACAGGGAGGAACACTGAAGCTTTCTTT

CDR3 length: 16
J gene: TRBJ2-1
D gene: TRBD1
V gene: TRBV5-4
clone size: NA
CDR3 protein: CASRFDGDRDYNEQFF
CDR3 DNA: TGTGCCAGCAGGTTTGATGGGGACAGGGACTACAATGAGCAGTTCTTC

CDR3 length: 15
J gene: TRBJ1-1
D gene: TRBD1
V gene: TRBV6-5
clone size: NA
CDR3 protein: CASTSLDRGNTEAFF
CDR3 DNA: TGTGCCAGCACCTCGCTCGACAGGGGAAACACTGAAGCTTTCTTT

CDR3 length: 12
J gene: TRBJ1-1
D gene: TRBD1
V gene: TRBV15
clone size: NA
CDR3 protein: CATGQGACEAFF
CDR3 DNA: TGTGCCACGGGACAGGGGGCCTGTGAAGCTTTCTTT

CDR3 length: 16
J gene: TRBJ1-1
D gene: NA
V gene: TRBV6-6
clone size: NA
CDR3 protein: CASSYSMRGADTEAFF
CDR3 DNA: TGTGCCAGCAGTTACTCGATGCGGGGAGCTGACACTGAAGCTTTCTTT

CDR3 length: 15
J gene: TRBJ1-2
D gene: TRBD1
V gene: TRBV5-5
clone size: NA
CDR3 protein: CASSSRQGRNYGYTF
CDR3 DNA: TGTGCCAGCAGTTCGCGACAGGGGCGGAACTATGGCTACACCTTC

CDR3 length: 16
J gene: TRBJ1-3
D gene: NA
V gene: TRBV27
clone size: NA
CDR3 protein: CASSLGGIRAGNTIYF
CDR3 DNA: TGTGCCAGCAGTTTGGGGGGAATTAGGGCTGGAAACACCATATATTTT

CDR3 length: 18
J gene: TRBJ1-1
D gene: NA
V gene: TRBV6-1
clone size: NA
CDR3 protein: CASSENLREMALDTEAFF
CDR3 DNA: TGTGCCAGCAGTGAAAATCTCAGGGAAATGGCGTTGGACACTGAAGCTTTCTTT

CDR3 length: 17
J gene: TRBJ2-1
D gene: TRBD2
V gene: TRBV7-8
clone size: once
CDR3 protein: CASSGPGLAGNRNEQFF
CDR3 DNA: TGTGCCAGCAGCGGACCGGGACTAGCGGGAAATAGGAATGAGCAGTTCTTC

CDR3 length: 12
J gene: TRBJ2-2
D gene: NA
V gene: TRBV7-2
clone size: few
CDR3 protein: CASPLPTGELFF
CDR3 DNA: TGTGCCAGCCCCCTCCCCACCGGGGAGCTGTTTTTT

CDR3 length: 16
J gene: TRBJ1-6
D gene: NA
V gene: TRBV10-3
clone size: NA
CDR3 protein: CAIRPDRNTGSSPLHF
CDR3 DNA: TGTGCCATCAGGCCTGACAGGAATACAGGGAGCTCACCCCTCCACTTT

CDR3 length: 15
J gene: TRBJ1-5
D gene: NA
V gene: TRBV5-1
clone size: few
CDR3 protein: CASSLAGLNNQPQHF
CDR3 DNA: TGCGCCAGCAGCTTGGCAGGACTGAACAATCAGCCCCAGCATTTT

CDR3 length: 16
J gene: TRBJ2-4
D gene: TRBD1
V gene: TRBV10-2
clone size: NA
CDR3 protein: CASSDGIGGVRNIQYF
CDR3 DNA: TGCGCCAGCAGTGATGGAATAGGGGGCGTGAGGAACATTCAGTACTTC

CDR3 length: 15
J gene: TRBJ2-1
D gene: NA
V gene: TRBV7-6
clone size: NA
CDR3 protein: CASSLAGGIYNEQFF
CDR3 DNA: TGTGCCAGCAGCTTAGCGGGAGGAATATACAATGAGCAGTTCTTC

CDR3 length: 14
J gene: TRBJ2-3
D gene: TRBD2
V gene: TRBV5-4
clone size: NA
CDR3 protein: CANSPPGRADTQYF
CDR3 DNA: TGTGCCAACAGCCCGCCCGGGAGGGCAGATACGCAGTATTTT

CDR3 length: 16
J gene: TRBJ1-6
D gene: NA
V gene: TRBV10-1
clone size: NA
CDR3 protein: CASSVSVDPGNSPLHF
CDR3 DNA: TGCGCCAGCAGTGTATCAGTCGACCCGGGTAATTCACCCCTCCACTTT

CDR3 length: 14
J gene: TRBJ2-3
D gene: NA
V gene: TRBV27
clone size: NA
CDR3 protein: CASSLSPGADTQYF
CDR3 DNA: TGTGCCAGCAGTTTATCTCCAGGGGCAGATACGCAGTATTTT

CDR3 length: 21
J gene: TRBJ2-5
D gene: TRBD2
V gene: TRBV28
clone size: NA
CDR3 protein: CASIFTTPGLAGSLTKETQYF
CDR3 DNA: TGTGCCAGCATTTTTACTACTCCGGGACTAGCGGGATCGTTAACCAAAGAGACCCAGTACTTC

CDR3 length: 17
J gene: TRBJ1-2
D gene: TRBD1
V gene: TRBV27
clone size: NA
CDR3 protein: CASREQGQGARSGGYTF
CDR3 DNA: TGTGCCAGCAGGGAGCAGGGACAGGGGGCGCGTTCGGGTGGCTACACCTTC

CDR3 length: 14
J gene: TRBJ1-6
D gene: NA
V gene: TRBV5-1
clone size: few
CDR3 protein: CASSLGHYNSPLHF
CDR3 DNA: TGCGCCAGCAGCTTGGGACACTATAATTCACCCCTCCACTTT

CDR3 length: 17
J gene: TRBJ1-5
D gene: TRBD1
V gene: TRBV19
clone size: few
CDR3 protein: CASSVLAGQMGNQPQHF
CDR3 DNA: TGTGCCAGTAGTGTATTGGCGGGACAGATGGGCAATCAGCCCCAGCATTTT

CDR3 length: 14
J gene: TRBJ1-2
D gene: NA
V gene: TRBV5-8
clone size: NA
CDR3 protein: CASSLGQASRGYTF
CDR3 DNA: TGTGCCAGCAGCTTAGGACAAGCCTCTCGGGGCTACACCTTC

CDR3 length: 15
J gene: TRBJ1-2
D gene: TRBD1
V gene: TRBV2
clone size: few
CDR3 protein: CASSRGQIKVYGYTF
CDR3 DNA: TGTGCCAGCAGTCGGGGACAGATAAAGGTCTATGGCTACACCTTC

CDR3 length: 14
J gene: TRBJ2-7
D gene: NA
V gene: TRBV4-3
clone size: NA
CDR3 protein: CASSQERAAYEQYF
CDR3 DNA: TGCGCCAGCAGCCAAGAGAGGGCCGCCTACGAGCAGTACTTC

CDR3 length: 14
J gene: TRBJ1-1
D gene: TRBD1
V gene: TRBV2
clone size: few
CDR3 protein: CASTPDRANTEAFF
CDR3 DNA: TGTGCCAGCACCCCCGACAGGGCGAACACTGAAGCTTTCTTT

CDR3 length: 13
J gene: TRBJ2-7
D gene: NA
V gene: TRBV4-1
clone size: few
CDR3 protein: CASSQMGSYEQYF
CDR3 DNA: TGCGCCAGCAGCCAGATGGGCAGCTACGAGCAGTACTTC

CDR3 length: 13
J gene: TRBJ2-3
D gene: NA
V gene: TRBV30
clone size: NA
CDR3 protein: CAWSVQGTDTQYF
CDR3 DNA: TGTGCCTGGAGTGTACAGGGCACAGATACGCAGTATTTT

CDR3 length: 13
J gene: TRBJ2-5
D gene: TRBD1
V gene: TRBV9
clone size: NA
CDR3 protein: CASSATGRQTQYF
CDR3 DNA: TGTGCCAGCAGCGCGACAGGGAGACAGACCCAGTACTTC

CDR3 length: 14
J gene: TRBJ2-2
D gene: NA
V gene: TRBV6-5
clone size: NA
CDR3 protein: CASRRDAYTGELFF
CDR3 DNA: TGTGCCAGCAGGCGGGACGCATACACCGGGGAGCTGTTTTTT

CDR3 length: 12
J gene: TRBJ1-1
D gene: NA
V gene: TRBV6-1
clone size: few
CDR3 protein: CASDVAGCEAFF
CDR3 DNA: TGTGCCAGTGACGTAGCGGGGTGTGAAGCTTTCTTT

CDR3 length: 14
J gene: TRBJ2-7
D gene: TRBD2
V gene: TRBV7-3
clone size: once
CDR3 protein: CASSLKAGGYEQYF
CDR3 DNA: TGTGCCAGCAGCTTGAAAGCGGGAGGCTACGAGCAGTACTTC

CDR3 length: 15
J gene: TRBJ1-2
D gene: NA
V gene: TRBV19
clone size: NA
CDR3 protein: CASSIGAGKNYGYTF
CDR3 DNA: TGTGCCAGTAGTATAGGGGCAGGGAAGAACTATGGCTACACCTTC

CDR3 length: 16
J gene: TRBJ1-5
D gene: TRBD1
V gene: TRBV28
clone size: few
CDR3 protein: CASSSERDRINQPQHF
CDR3 DNA: TGTGCCAGCAGTTCAGAGAGGGACAGGATCAATCAGCCCCAGCATTTT

CDR3 length: 15
J gene: TRBJ1-2
D gene: NA
V gene: TRBV5-6
clone size: NA
CDR3 protein: CASSLWGSSNYGYTF
CDR3 DNA: TGTGCCAGCAGCCTCTGGGGCAGCTCTAACTATGGCTACACCTTC

CDR3 length: 17
J gene: TRBJ1-2
D gene: TRBD1
V gene: TRBV19
clone size: NA
CDR3 protein: CASFESFDRGRVPGYTF
CDR3 DNA: TGTGCCAGCTTTGAGAGCTTCGACAGGGGGCGCGTGCCTGGCTACACCTTC

CDR3 length: 13
J gene: TRBJ1-5
D gene: TRBD1
V gene: TRBV29-1
clone size: NA
CDR3 protein: CSVGTGVDQPQHF
CDR3 DNA: TGCAGCGTGGGGACAGGGGTTGATCAGCCCCAGCATTTT

CDR3 length: 13
J gene: TRBJ2-5
D gene: NA
V gene: TRBV5-1
clone size: NA
CDR3 protein: CASSNREGETQYF
CDR3 DNA: TGCGCCAGCAGCAACCGGGAAGGAGAGACCCAGTACTTC

CDR3 length: 13
J gene: TRBJ1-1
D gene: NA
V gene: TRBV10-3
clone size: NA
CDR3 protein: CAISRQADTEAFF
CDR3 DNA: TGTGCCATCAGTCGACAGGCGGACACTGAAGCTTTCTTT

CDR3 length: 15
J gene: TRBJ2-5
D gene: TRBD2
V gene: TRBV13
clone size: once
CDR3 protein: CASSLGLAGSETQYF
CDR3 DNA: TGTGCCAGCAGCTTAGGACTAGCGGGGTCCGAGACCCAGTACTTC

CDR3 length: 15
J gene: TRBJ2-7
D gene: NA
V gene: TRBV7-2
clone size: NA
CDR3 protein: CASSLARQRNYEQYF
CDR3 DNA: TGTGCCAGCAGCTTAGCGCGCCAGCGAAACTACGAGCAGTACTTC

CDR3 length: 11
J gene: TRBJ2-7
D gene: NA
V gene: TRBV6-1
clone size: NA
CDR3 protein: CASSRLNEQYF
CDR3 DNA: TGTGCCAGCAGTCGACTAAACGAGCAGTACTTC

CDR3 length: 17
J gene: TRBJ1-3
D gene: NA
V gene: TRBV4-3
clone size: NA
CDR3 protein: CASSQDPVSPSGNTIYF
CDR3 DNA: TGCGCCAGCAGCCAAGATCCGGTGTCTCCCTCTGGAAACACCATATATTTT

CDR3 length: 14
J gene: TRBJ2-7
D gene: NA
V gene: TRBV7-9
clone size: NA
CDR3 protein: CASSLVSGTYEQYF
CDR3 DNA: TGTGCCAGCAGCTTAGTAAGCGGTACCTACGAGCAGTACTTC

CDR3 length: 14
J gene: TRBJ1-1
D gene: TRBD1
V gene: TRBV12-5
clone size: few
CDR3 protein: CASGLTGQFTEAFF
CDR3 DNA: TGTGCTAGTGGTTTGACGGGACAGTTCACTGAAGCTTTCTTT

CDR3 length: 13
J gene: TRBJ2-7
D gene: TRBD2
V gene: TRBV30
clone size: few
CDR3 protein: CAWSELAEWKQYF
CDR3 DNA: TGTGCCTGGAGTGAACTAGCGGAATGGAAGCAGTACTTC

CDR3 length: 13
J gene: TRBJ1-1
D gene: NA
V gene: TRBV5-1
clone size: NA
CDR3 protein: CASSLVQGPEAFF
CDR3 DNA: TGCGCCAGCAGCTTGGTCCAGGGGCCTGAAGCTTTCTTT

CDR3 length: 15
J gene: TRBJ2-3
D gene: TRBD2
V gene: TRBV7-9
clone size: NA
CDR3 protein: CASSPSGGGGDTQYF
CDR3 DNA: TGTGCCAGCAGCCCCTCGGGAGGGGGGGGAGATACGCAGTATTTT

CDR3 length: 15
J gene: TRBJ2-1
D gene: TRBD2
V gene: TRBV15
clone size: once
CDR3 protein: CATRDGLAGRNEQFF
CDR3 DNA: TGTGCCACCAGGGACGGACTAGCGGGAAGAAATGAGCAGTTCTTC

CDR3 length: 14
J gene: TRBJ2-7
D gene: TRBD1
V gene: TRBV7-2
clone size: NA
CDR3 protein: CASSHPGTGIEQYF
CDR3 DNA: TGTGCCAGCAGCCACCCCGGGACAGGGATCGAGCAGTACTTC

CDR3 length: 11
J gene: TRBJ1-1
D gene: NA
V gene: TRBV6-6
clone size: few
CDR3 protein: CASRTPEGAFF
CDR3 DNA: TGTGCCAGCAGAACACCGGAGGGAGCTTTCTTT

CDR3 length: 13
J gene: TRBJ1-2
D gene: NA
V gene: TRBV19
clone size: NA
CDR3 protein: CASRHSAEGGYTF
CDR3 DNA: TGTGCCAGTAGGCACAGCGCGGAGGGTGGCTACACCTTC

CDR3 length: 14
J gene: TRBJ2-7
D gene: TRBD1
V gene: TRBV7-9
clone size: NA
CDR3 protein: CSSSLNGQGDEQYF
CDR3 DNA: TGTTCCAGCAGCTTAAATGGACAGGGGGACGAGCAGTACTTC

CDR3 length: 13
J gene: TRBJ1-5
D gene: NA
V gene: TRBV7-2
clone size: NA
CDR3 protein: CASSFNSNQPQHF
CDR3 DNA: TGTGCCAGCAGCTTTAATAGCAATCAGCCCCAGCATTTT

CDR3 length: 16
J gene: TRBJ2-7
D gene: TRBD1
V gene: TRBV5-4
clone size: NA
CDR3 protein: CASSLGRTGLTYEQYF
CDR3 DNA: TGTGCCAGCAGCTTGGGCCGGACAGGGCTGACCTACGAGCAGTACTTC

CDR3 length: 13
J gene: TRBJ1-1
D gene: NA
V gene: TRBV30
clone size: NA
CDR3 protein: CAWSKHVNTEAFF
CDR3 DNA: TGTGCCTGGAGTAAACACGTCAACACTGAAGCTTTCTTT

CDR3 length: 11
J gene: TRBJ1-4
D gene: NA
V gene: TRBV7-2
clone size: NA
CDR3 protein: CASSLSGELFF
CDR3 DNA: TGTGCCAGCAGCTTATCTGGAGAACTGTTTTTT

CDR3 length: 14
J gene: TRBJ1-2
D gene: NA
V gene: TRBV30
clone size: NA
CDR3 protein: CAWIPAPTGAGYTF
CDR3 DNA: TGTGCCTGGATCCCGGCCCCGACAGGCGCGGGCTACACCTTC

CDR3 length: 15
J gene: TRBJ2-3
D gene: TRBD1
V gene: TRBV5-1
clone size: NA
CDR3 protein: CASSDDFQGEDTQYF
CDR3 DNA: TGCGCCAGCAGCGACGACTTTCAGGGGGAAGATACGCAGTATTTT